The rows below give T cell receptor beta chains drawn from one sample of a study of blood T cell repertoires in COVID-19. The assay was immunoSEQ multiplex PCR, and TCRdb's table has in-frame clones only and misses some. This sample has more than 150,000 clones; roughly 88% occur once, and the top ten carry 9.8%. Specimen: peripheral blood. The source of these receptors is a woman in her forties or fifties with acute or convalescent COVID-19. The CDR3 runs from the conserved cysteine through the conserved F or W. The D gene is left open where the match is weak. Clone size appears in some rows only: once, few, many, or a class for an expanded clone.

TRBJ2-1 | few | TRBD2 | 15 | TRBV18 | TGTGCCAGCTCTCCTGAGCGGGGCGGGTCCAATGAGCAGTTCTTC | CASSPERGGSNEQFF
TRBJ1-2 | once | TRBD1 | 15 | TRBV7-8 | TGTGCCAGCAGCTTAATGGAGACAGGGTTAGGTGGCTACACCTTC | CASSLMETGLGGYTF
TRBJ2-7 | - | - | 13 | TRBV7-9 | TGTGCCAGCAGCCCCCGGGGTCCCTACGAGCAGTACTTC | CASSPRGPYEQYF
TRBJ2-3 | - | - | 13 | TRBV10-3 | TGTGCCATCAACGCAGTGAGCACAGATACGCAGTATTTT | CAINAVSTDTQYF
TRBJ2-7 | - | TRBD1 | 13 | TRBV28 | TGTGCCAGCAAACAACGGGACAGGGACGAGCAGTACTTC | CASKQRDRDEQYF
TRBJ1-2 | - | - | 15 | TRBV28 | TGTGCCAGCAGTCCTTACGGGAAAGCTAACTATGGCTACACCTTC | CASSPYGKANYGYTF
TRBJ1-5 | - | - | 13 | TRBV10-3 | TGTGCCATCAGGACTGATAGCAATCAGCCCCAGCATTTT | CAIRTDSNQPQHF
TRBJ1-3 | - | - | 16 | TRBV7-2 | TGTGCCAGCAGCTTATACGGGGTGGGCCAAGGGTACACCATATATTTT | CASSLYGVGQGYTIYF
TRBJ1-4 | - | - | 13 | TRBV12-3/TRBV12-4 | TGTGCCAGCAGTTTAGGGTTTCGGGAAAAACTGTTTTTT | CASSLGFREKLFF
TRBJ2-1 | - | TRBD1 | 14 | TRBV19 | TGTGCCAGTAGTATTAAGGGGGCCAGCAATGAGCAGTTCTTC | CASSIKGASNEQFF
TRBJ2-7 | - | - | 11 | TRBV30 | TGTGCCTGGAGTATCTCCTTAGAGCAGTACTTC | CAWSISLEQYF
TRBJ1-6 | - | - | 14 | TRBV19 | TGTGCCAGTAGTCCGAGGACAGTTAATTCACCCCTCCACTTT | CASSPRTVNSPLHF
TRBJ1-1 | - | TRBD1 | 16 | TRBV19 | TGTGCCAGTAGTATAGAGGGACAGGGGGCGCCGACTGAAGCTTTCTTT | CASSIEGQGAPTEAFF
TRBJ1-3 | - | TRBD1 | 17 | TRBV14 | TGTGCCAGCAGCCCCTTGGGGACAGGGGGCTCTGGAAACACCATATATTTT | CASSPLGTGGSGNTIYF
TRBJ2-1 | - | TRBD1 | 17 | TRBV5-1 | TGCGCCAGCAGCTTGGCGACAGGGAGTATCTCCTACAATGAGCAGTTCTTC | CASSLATGSISYNEQFF
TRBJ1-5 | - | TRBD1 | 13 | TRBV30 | TGTGCCTGGAGCCGGGACAGCTTTCAGCCCCAGCATTTT | CAWSRDSFQPQHF
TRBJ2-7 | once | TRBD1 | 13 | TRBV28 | TGTGCCAGCAGTTCGGGACAGGGCAACGAGCAGTACTTC | CASSSGQGNEQYF
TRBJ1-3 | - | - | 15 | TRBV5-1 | TGCGCCAGCAGCTTGGATGGGACAAGCGGCGGCACCATATATTTT | CASSLDGTSGGTIYF
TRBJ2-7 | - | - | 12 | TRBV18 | TGTGCCAGCTCCACCTACTCCTACGAGCAGTACTTC | CASSTYSYEQYF
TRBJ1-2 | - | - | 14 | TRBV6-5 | TGTGCCAGCAGTTACTCGCGGGGTAACTATGGCTACACCTTC | CASSYSRGNYGYTF
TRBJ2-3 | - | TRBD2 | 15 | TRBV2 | TGTGCCAGCGTTGCATTAGCGGGGGGCACAGATACGCAGTATTTT | CASVALAGGTDTQYF
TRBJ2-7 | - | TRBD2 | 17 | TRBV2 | TGTGCCAGCAGCAATGGGACTAGCGGGGGCCCCAGGCGCGAGCAGTACTTC | CASSNGTSGGPRREQYF
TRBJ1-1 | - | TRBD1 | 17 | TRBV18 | TGTGCCAGCTCACCTTTAACAGGGGTGGGAGTGAACACTGAAGCTTTCTTT | CASSPLTGVGVNTEAFF
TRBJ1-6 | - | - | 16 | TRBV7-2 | TGTGCCAGCAGCTTAGGACAGCTGCTAAATGGATCACCCCTCCACTTT | CASSLGQLLNGSPLHF